A single sample is the source of the 25 T cell receptor beta chains below, sequenced in a study of Ad26.COV2.S vaccination and SARS-CoV-2 variants. Indicated treatment: some 20 received Ad26.COV2.S at low or high dose, single or two shots; about five received placebo; per-sample allocation not given. Day 63 after the first vaccine or placebo injection was the time point for sampling. The method was immunoSEQ multiplex PCR; TCRdb's version includes in-frame clones alone and lacks a portion of them. This table has more than 400,000 clones, around 91% appearing once. The sequenced sample was peripheral blood, obtained in a trial of Ad26.COV2.S vaccine versus placebo. The receptors derive from a person between 18 and 60 years old who received the Ad26.COV2.S COVID-19 vaccine or a placebo.

The chain couples TRBV30 to TRBJ1-3; D gene unclear. Germline CDR1 reads GTSNPN; CDR2 reads SVGIG (reference sequence). Trimming removed 3 bases from V and 0 bases from J, with 18 bases in between. This CDR3 has 17 amino acids. The CDR3 nucleotides are TGTGCCTGGAGCTATGCTTGGCTCGACCGCTCTGGAAACACCATATATTTT. It translates to CAWSYAWLDRSGNTIYF.

The rearrangement joins TRBV5-5 to TRBJ2-7; a possible D gene is TRBD2 (6 bases). With 4 bases removed from V and 0 bases from J, the gap between germline ends came to 14 bases. Germline CDR1 and CDR2: SGHKS and YYEKEE (reference sequence). This CDR3 is 15 amino acids long. CDR3 sequence (DNA): TGTGCCAGCAGCGGTAGCGGCAATAGCTCCTACGAGCAGTACTTC. Amino acids: CASSGSGNSSYEQYF.

The CDR3 nucleotides read TGTGCCAGCATCCGGGGGAGGTACAATGAGCAGTTCTTC. Translation gives CASIRGRYNEQFF. The V and J genes are TRBV2 and TRBJ2-1; D might be TRBD2 (6 bases). CDR1 and CDR2 from the germline V gene are SNHLY and FYNNEI. The CDR3 is 13 amino acids. V was trimmed by 7 bases and J by 4 bases, leaving 11 bases between them.

This CDR3 reads CAVHSRAGNTIYF. CDR3 nucleotides: TGTGCCGTCCATAGCAGGGCTGGAAACACCATATATTTT. The gene calls are TRBV5-4 and TRBJ1-3, with D possibly being TRBD1 (5 bases). With 10 bases removed from V and 2 bases from J, the gap between germline ends came to 13 bases. This CDR3 has 13 amino acids. The germline gives CDR1 SGHNT, CDR2 YYREEE (reference sequence). The full variable domain, rest sourced from reference TRBV5-4 and TRBJ1-3, is ETGVTQSPTHLIKTRGQQVTLRCSSQSGHNTVSWYQQALGQGPQFIFQYYREEENGRGNFPPRFSGLQFPNYSSELNVNALELDDSALYLCAVHSRAGNTIYFGEGSWLTVV.

The chain is built from TRBV5-1 and TRBJ2-1; D is uncertain. This CDR3 spans 17 amino acids. Per the germline V gene, CDR1 is SGHRS and CDR2 is YFSETQ. The V and J ends lost 0 bases and 2 bases respectively, with 15 bases between them. CDR3 nucleotide sequence: TGCGCCAGCAGCTTGGGAATAGACTTGGGCACCTACAATGAGCAGTTCTTC. Translating gives CASSLGIDLGTYNEQFF. The full variable domain, its missing parts supplied by reference TRBV5-1 and TRBJ2-1, is KAGVTQTPRYLIKTRGQQVTLSCSPISGHRSVSWYQQTPGQGLQFLFEYFSETQRNKGNFPGRFSGRQFSNSRSEMNVSTLELGDSALYLCASSLGIDLGTYNEQFFGPGTRLTVL.

The rearrangement joins TRBV12-3 or TRBV12-4 to TRBJ2-5; no reliable D call. Trimming pared 4 bases from V and 2 bases from J, leaving 8 bases between. The CDR3 is 13 residues long. CDR3: CASSYYNQETQYF. CDR3 nucleotides: TGTGCCAGCAGTTATTACAATCAAGAGACCCAGTACTTC.

This clone appeared once. V gene TRBV7-9 combines with J gene TRBJ2-1; 10 bases are shared with TRBD2. The junction had 5 bases not matched to a gene; V was cut back by 5 bases and J by 4 bases. Germline CDR1 reads SEHNR; CDR2 reads FQNEAQ (reference sequence). This CDR3 is built from 15 residues. The CDR3 loop is CASSPTSGAYNEQFF. The CDR3 nucleotides read TGTGCCAGCAGCCCCACTAGCGGGGCATACAATGAGCAGTTCTTC.

V gene TRBV6-5 combines with J gene TRBJ1-3; D uncertain. Trimming took off 9 bases at V and 0 bases at J, with 9 bases between the two ends. The CDR3 runs to 13 residues. Germline lookup yields CDR1 MNHEY and CDR2 SVGAGI. The DNA for the CDR3 is TGTGCCAGTCAGGAGAGCTCTGGAAACACCATATATTTT. It yields the protein CASQESSGNTIYF.

The chain is built from TRBV3-1 (or the pseudogene TRBV3-2) and TRBJ2-1, with a tentative D call TRBD1 (5 bases). V was cut by 0 bases and J by 2 bases, with 11 bases left in between. Germline V gene lookup returns CDR1 LGHDT and CDR2 YNNKEL (reference sequence). The CDR3 contains 16 residues. The CDR3 bases are TGTGCCAGCAGCCAAGAGGGCAGGGTTGCCTACAATGAGCAGTTCTTC. It encodes CASSQEGRVAYNEQFF.

Of note for this clone: The same CDR3 is also encoded by other DNA sequences in this sample. The CDR3 coding sequence is TGTGCCACCAGCAGAGTCACAGGGTCCTACGAGCAGTACTTC. It yields the protein CATSRVTGSYEQYF. The rearrangement joins TRBV15 to TRBJ2-7; weak D call: TRBD1 (6 bases). Germline assignment: CDR1 LNHNV and CDR2 YYDKDF (reference sequence). The V and J ends lost 1 base and 1 base respectively, with 8 bases between them. This CDR3 comprises 14 residues.

This rearrangement joins TRBV18 to TRBJ2-3; tentatively, D is TRBD2 (6 bases). Germline lookup yields CDR1 KGHSH and CDR2 LQKENI. The V end lost 3 bases, the J end lost 1 base, and 17 bases lay between the germline ends. CDR3 length: 17 residues. The CDR3 here is CASSPPGLPFRTDTQYF. CDR3 sequence (DNA): TGTGCCAGCTCACCTCCGGGACTCCCATTCCGCACAGATACGCAGTATTTT.

Written as DNA, the CDR3 is TGTGCCAGCAGCTCCGGCCCTGTCGGCTACACCTTC. This translates into CASSSGPVGYTF. The V and J genes are TRBV9 and TRBJ1-2; D not resolved. CDR3 length equals 12 residues. Between the trimmed V and J ends, which lost 4 bases and 8 bases, there was a span of 12 bases. The germline CDR1 and CDR2 sequences are SGDLS and YYNGEE.

In this sample, this clone turned up many times. The V and J genes are TRBV14 and TRBJ1-1; D is possibly TRBD1 (6 bases). This CDR3 is built from 16 residues. CDR1 is SGHDN and CDR2 is FVKESK in the germline V gene. Trimming stripped 5 bases from V and 4 bases from J, with 20 bases between. CDR3 bases: TGTGCCAGCAGCTCAGGACAGCTTAAGTTTGGCACTGAAGCTTTCTTT. Its protein product is CASSSGQLKFGTEAFF.

The J gene is TRBJ2-7, the V gene TRBV9; no clear D. The ends were cut back, 0 bases at V and 3 bases at J, with 10 bases in the middle. This CDR3 spans 14 amino acids. The germline gives CDR1 SGDLS, CDR2 YYNGEE. CDR3 nucleotide sequence: TGTGCCAGCAGCGTAGCCCTATGGAGCTACGAGCAGTACTTC. As protein: CASSVALWSYEQYF.

V usage is TRBV7-9 and J usage is TRBJ2-1; weak D call: TRBD1 (5 bases). The V gene's germline CDR1 is SEHNR and CDR2 FQNEAQ (reference sequence). This CDR3 comprises 15 residues. V lost 0 bases to trimming and J lost 3 bases, with 9 bases between them. The CDR3 DNA reads TGTGCCAGCAGCTTAGCGGGGCTGATCTACAATGAGCAGTTCTTC. Its translation is CASSLAGLIYNEQFF.

V usage is TRBV11-3 and J usage is TRBJ2-7; D ambiguous. Germline V gene data show CDR1 as SGHNT and CDR2 as YENEEA. V was shortened by 5 bases and J by 7 bases, with 15 bases between the two germline ends. CDR3 size: 13 residues. CDR3 loop: CASSLLPGGEQYF. CDR3 sequence (DNA): TGTGCCAGCAGCCTTCTTCCCGGCGGAGAGCAGTACTTC.

The chain has TRBV5-5 and TRBJ1-5; TRBD1 might be the D (5 bases). The length of the CDR3 is 14 residues. V lost 4 bases and J 1 base, leaving 9 bases between the germline ends. Germline values: CDR1 SGHKS, CDR2 YYEKEE (reference sequence). The CDR3 here is CASSRDSSNQPQHF. CDR3 bases: TGTGCCAGCAGCCGGGACTCAAGCAATCAGCCCCAGCATTTT.

The CDR3 DNA follows: TGTGCCAGCAGGGGGGTTGGGACTAGCGCCTACGAGCAGTACTTC. Amino acids: CASRGVGTSAYEQYF. This chain joins TRBV2 and TRBJ2-7, with 10 bases identical to TRBD2. This CDR3 region has 15 residues. After removal of 6 bases from V and 2 bases from J, the junction contained 7 bases not matched to a gene. Per germline, CDR1 SNHLY and CDR2 FYNNEI.

This chain uses TRBV28 with TRBJ2-5; D unclear. V lost 6 bases and J lost 4, with 12 bases in between. The CDR3 runs to 13 residues. Germline V gives CDR1 MDHEN, CDR2 SYDVKM. CDR3 residues: CASRTKGGETQYF. The DNA for the CDR3 is TGTGCCAGCAGGACGAAGGGCGGAGAGACCCAGTACTTC.

The V and J genes are TRBV6-1 and TRBJ2-2; a weak D match, TRBD1 (5 bases). CDR1 and CDR2 (germline): MNHNS, SASEGT. V lost 2 bases to trimming and J lost 0 bases, with 16 bases between them. The CDR3 is 18 residues long. DNA of the CDR3: TGTGCCAGCAGTGAACGGTGGGGCCGAGGTCCGAACACCGGGGAGCTGTTTTTT. Protein product: CASSERWGRGPNTGELFF.

V gene TRBV4-2 combines with J gene TRBJ1-2, with D tentatively TRBD1 (5 bases). The ends were cut back, 0 bases at V and 3 bases at J, with 14 bases in the middle. Per germline, CDR1 LGHNA and CDR2 YNFKEQ. This CDR3 region has 16 residues. This CDR3 is CASSQDQGEEDYGYTF. CDR3 sequence (DNA): TGTGCCAGCAGCCAAGATCAAGGGGAAGAGGACTATGGCTACACCTTC.

The chain links TRBV28 to TRBJ2-3, with 7 nucleotides matching TRBD2. With V trimmed by 5 bases and J by 2 bases, 10 bases remained unmatched. This CDR3 contains 16 residues. Germline-derived CDR1 and CDR2 are MDHEN and SYDVKM. The CDR3 DNA reads TGTGCCAGCAGTCGAGCGGGGAGGGGTTACACAGATACGCAGTATTTT. Protein: CASSRAGRGYTDTQYF.

J is TRBJ1-1 and V is TRBV3-1 (or the pseudogene TRBV3-2); TRBD1 is a possible D gene (6 bases). The CDR3 loop spans 11 amino acids. The ends were cut back, 5 bases at V and 8 bases at J, with 9 bases in the middle. CDR1 LGHDT and CDR2 YNNKEL come from the germline V gene (reference sequence). The CDR3 sequence is CASSIGGEAFF. CDR3 DNA sequence: TGTGCCAGCAGCATAGGGGGAGAAGCTTTCTTT.

The chain couples TRBV5-1 to TRBJ1-4, with 8 positions matching TRBD1. Trimming cost V 0 bases and J 9 bases; bases outside gene matches: 4. The CDR3 has 14 amino acids. The germline CDR1 and CDR2 sequences are SGHRS and YFSETQ. CDR3 in amino acids: CASSLVRTGKKLFF. Written as DNA, the CDR3 is TGCGCCAGCAGCTTGGTGAGGACAGGGAAAAAACTGTTTTTT.

Concerning this clone: An end of the junction does not agree with germline; a read error may underlie this. V and J are TRBV5-4 and TRBJ2-7; no clear D. The length of the CDR3 is 14 residues. Looked up from germline, CDR1 is SGHNT and CDR2 is YYREEE (reference sequence). The CDR3 here is CASSLEVSSYEQYF. The CDR3 DNA follows: TGTGCCAGCAGCTTGGAGGTTAGCTCCTACGAGCAATACTTC. The full variable domain, its missing parts supplied by reference TRBV5-4 and TRBJ2-7, is ETGVTQSPTHLIKTRGQQVTLRCSSQSGHNTVSWYQQALGQGPQFIFQYYREEENGRGNFPPRFSGLQFPNYSSELNVNALELDDSALYLCASSLEVSSYEQYFGPGTRLTVT.